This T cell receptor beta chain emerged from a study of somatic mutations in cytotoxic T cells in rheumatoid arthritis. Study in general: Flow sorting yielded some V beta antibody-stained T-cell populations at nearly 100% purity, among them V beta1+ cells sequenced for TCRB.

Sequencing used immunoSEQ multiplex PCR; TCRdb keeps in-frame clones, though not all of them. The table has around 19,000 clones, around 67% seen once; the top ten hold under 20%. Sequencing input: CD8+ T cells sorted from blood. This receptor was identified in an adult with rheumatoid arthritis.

CDR3: CSATGVGGTF. In DNA form, the CDR3 reads TGCAGTGCTACCGGGGTTGGGGGCACCTTC. The chain carries TRBV20-1 and TRBJ1-2, with D possibly matching TRBD1 (5 bases). Looked up from germline, CDR1 is DFQATT and CDR2 is SNEGSKA (reference sequence). V was trimmed by 4 bases and J by 13 bases, leaving 13 bases between them. The CDR3 is 10 residues long.